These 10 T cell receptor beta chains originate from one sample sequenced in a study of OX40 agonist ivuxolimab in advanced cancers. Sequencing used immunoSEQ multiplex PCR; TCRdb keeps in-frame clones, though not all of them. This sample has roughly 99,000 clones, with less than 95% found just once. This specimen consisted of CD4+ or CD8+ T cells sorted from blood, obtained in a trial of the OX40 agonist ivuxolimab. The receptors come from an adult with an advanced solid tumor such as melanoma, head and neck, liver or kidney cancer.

The CDR3 DNA follows: TGTGCCTGGAGCAGGGGGCACGGGGAAAAACTGTTTTTT. Translated, it gives CAWSRGHGEKLFF. The chain recombines TRBV30 with TRBJ1-4; TRBD1 matches at 8 bases. CDR1 GTSNPN and CDR2 SVGIG come from the germline V gene (reference sequence). V was pared by 3 bases and J by 8 bases, with 5 bases of the junction left unmatched. The CDR3 extends over 13 amino acids. Supplemented by reference TRBV30 and TRBJ1-4, the full variable domain reads SQTIHQWPATLVQPVGSPLSLECTVEGTSNPNLYWYRQAAGRGLQLLFYSVGIGQISSEVPQNLSASRPQDRQFILSSKKLLLSDSGFYLCAWSRGHGEKLFFGSGTQLSVL.

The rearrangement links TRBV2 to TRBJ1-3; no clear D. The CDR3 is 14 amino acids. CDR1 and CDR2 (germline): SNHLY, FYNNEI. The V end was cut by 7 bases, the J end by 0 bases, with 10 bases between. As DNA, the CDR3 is TGTGCCAGCACAGCAGCCTTCTCTGGAAACACCATATATTTT. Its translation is CASTAAFSGNTIYF.

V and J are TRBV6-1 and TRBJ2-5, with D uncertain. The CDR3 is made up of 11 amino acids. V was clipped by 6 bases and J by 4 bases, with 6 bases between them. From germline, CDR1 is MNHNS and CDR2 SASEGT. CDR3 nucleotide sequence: TGTGCCAGCAGGCGGAGAGAGACCCAGTACTTC. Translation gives CASRRRETQYF.

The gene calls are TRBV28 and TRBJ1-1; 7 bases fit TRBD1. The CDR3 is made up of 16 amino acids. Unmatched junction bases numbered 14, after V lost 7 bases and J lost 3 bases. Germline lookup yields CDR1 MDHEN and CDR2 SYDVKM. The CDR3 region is CASNAPGQSLYTEAFF. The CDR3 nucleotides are TGTGCCAGCAATGCTCCGGGACAGTCCTTATACACTGAAGCTTTCTTT.

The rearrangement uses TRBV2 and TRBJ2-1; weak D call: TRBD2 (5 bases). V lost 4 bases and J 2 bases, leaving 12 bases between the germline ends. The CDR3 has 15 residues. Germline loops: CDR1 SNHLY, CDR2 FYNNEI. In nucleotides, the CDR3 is TGTGCCAGCAGTGCACTCGAGGGCCCCTACAATGAGCAGTTCTTC. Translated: CASSALEGPYNEQFF.

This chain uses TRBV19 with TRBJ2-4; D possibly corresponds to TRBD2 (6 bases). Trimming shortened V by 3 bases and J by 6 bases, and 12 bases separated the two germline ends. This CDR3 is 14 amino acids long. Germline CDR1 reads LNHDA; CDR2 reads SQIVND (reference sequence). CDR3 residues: CASSISGQGNIQYF. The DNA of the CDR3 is TGTGCCAGTAGTATTAGCGGCCAAGGAAACATTCAGTACTTC. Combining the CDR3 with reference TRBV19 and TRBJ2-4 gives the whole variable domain DGGITQSPKYLFRKEGQNVTLSCEQNLNHDAMYWYRQDPGQGLRLIYYSQIVNDFQKGDIAEGYSVSREKKESFPLTVTSAQKNPTAFYLCASSISGQGNIQYFGAGTRLSVL.

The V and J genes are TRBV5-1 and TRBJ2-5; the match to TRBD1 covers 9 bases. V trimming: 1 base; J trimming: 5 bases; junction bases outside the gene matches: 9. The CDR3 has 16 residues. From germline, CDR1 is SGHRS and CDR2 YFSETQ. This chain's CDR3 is CASSLSPTGGLETQYF. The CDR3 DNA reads TGCGCCAGCAGCTTGTCGCCAACAGGGGGCTTGGAGACCCAGTACTTC.

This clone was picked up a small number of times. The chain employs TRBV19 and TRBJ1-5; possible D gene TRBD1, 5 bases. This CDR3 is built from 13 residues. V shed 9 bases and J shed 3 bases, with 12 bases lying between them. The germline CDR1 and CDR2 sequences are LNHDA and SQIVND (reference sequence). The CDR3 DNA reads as TGTGCCAGCAGACAGTCCCTCAATCAGCCCCAGCATTTT. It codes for CASRQSLNQPQHF.

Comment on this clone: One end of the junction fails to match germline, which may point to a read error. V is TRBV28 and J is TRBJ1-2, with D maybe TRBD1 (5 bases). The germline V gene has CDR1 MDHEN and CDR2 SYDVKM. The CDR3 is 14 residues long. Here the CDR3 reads CVSSFGGANYGYTF. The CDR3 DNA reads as TGTGTCAGCAGTTTCGGGGGAGCTAACTATGGCTACACCTTC.

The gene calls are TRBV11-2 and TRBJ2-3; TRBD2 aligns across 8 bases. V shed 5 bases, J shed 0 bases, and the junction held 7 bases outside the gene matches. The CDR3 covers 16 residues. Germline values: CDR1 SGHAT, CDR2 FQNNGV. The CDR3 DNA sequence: TGTGCCAGCAGCCACCGACTAGCGCCTAGCACAGATACGCAGTATTTT. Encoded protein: CASSHRLAPSTDTQYF.